The 21 T cell receptor beta chains presented below share a single source sample, sequenced in a study of blood T cell repertoires in COVID-19 (dated by TCRdb to about 2020). The library came from the immunoSEQ multiplex PCR assay. In TCRdb, the immuneACCESS table is reduced to in-frame sequences with V and J assigned. These tables do not hold every clone; where another copy was compared, an unresolved V gene accounts for under half, and the others remain unexplained. This sample holds approximately 130,000 clones; around 86% were observed only once. In total, the top ten clones hold around 17% of the sample. Sequenced: peripheral blood. The receptors originated from a woman aged 50 to 60 who had recovered from COVID-19.

The rearrangement uses TRBV21-1 and TRBJ1-5; the DNA was not compared with TRBD1, the D call given in the table. TRBV21-1 is annotated as a pseudogene. The CDR3 covers 17 residues. CDR3 bases: TGTGCCAGCTGCAAGAAGGTTCAGGGGCCGCCGGGTCAGCCCCAGCATTTT. Translated, it gives CASCKKVQGPPGQPQHF.

There are a few counts of this clone. V and J are TRBV14 and TRBJ2-1, with D possibly being TRBD2 (5 bases). With 4 bases removed from V and 1 base from J, the gap between germline ends came to 20 bases. In germline, CDR1 is SGHDN, CDR2 FVKESK. The CDR3 has 18 residues. The CDR3 bases are TGTGCCAGCAGCCCCGGAAATCTACTAGACCCGTCCTACAATGAGCAGTTCTTC. This sequence encodes CASSPGNLLDPSYNEQFF.

The chain links TRBV5-1 to TRBJ2-3; 11 nucleotides line up with TRBD2. In germline, CDR1 is SGHRS, CDR2 YFSETQ. This CDR3 is built from 17 residues. V shed 2 bases and J 6 bases; nucleotides not matched to a gene: 11. CDR3 nucleotides: TGCGCCAGCAGCTTCGAGATTAGCGGGGGGGCCAGGGATACGCAGTATTTT. Amino acid sequence: CASSFEISGGARDTQYF.

V usage is TRBV2 and J usage is TRBJ2-1; perhaps TRBD2 as D (5 bases). V lost 4 bases and J lost 7, with 11 bases in between. The CDR3 extends over 13 amino acids. Germline CDR1 SNHLY, CDR2 FYNNEI. The CDR3 bases are TGTGCCAGCAGTGTCGGGGTCGATAATGAGCAGTTCTTC. It codes for CASSVGVDNEQFF.

The count of this clone is one. This chain joins TRBV12-3 or TRBV12-4 and TRBJ1-1; tentatively, D is TRBD1 (5 bases). Trimming removed 3 bases from V and 10 bases from J, with 12 bases in between. The CDR3 length is 12 residues. For the CDR3, the DNA is TGTGCCAGCAGTTTCATTCGGGGGAGAGCTTTCTTT. This codes for CASSFIRGRAFF.

This sequence joins TRBV6-2 or TRBV6-3 and TRBJ2-7, with 10 bases matching TRBD2. Germline values: CDR1 MNHEY, CDR2 SVGEGT. The J segment lost 3 bases and the V segment lost 2 bases, leaving 10 bases of the junction unmatched. The CDR3 extends over 17 amino acids. This CDR3 reads CASSYGSGGRDLYEQYF. CDR3 in DNA: TGTGCCAGCAGTTACGGTAGCGGGGGGAGAGATCTCTACGAGCAGTACTTC.

The CDR3 spells CASSLTGSSEAFF. Here the CDR3 DNA reads TGTGCCAGCAGCTTAACCGGGTCTTCTGAAGCTTTCTTT. The gene calls are TRBV11-1 and TRBJ1-1, with D uncertain. Germline lookup yields CDR1 SGHAT and CDR2 FQDESV (reference sequence). CDR3 length: 13 residues. Trimming pared 2 bases from V and 6 bases from J, leaving 10 bases between.

V is TRBV10-3 and J is TRBJ2-1; D not resolved. Germline assignment: CDR1 ENHRY and CDR2 SYGVKD. The CDR3 covers 14 residues. Trimming took off 1 base at V and 2 bases at J, with 6 bases between the two ends. The CDR3 sequence is CAISEYLAYNEQFF. The CDR3 DNA sequence: TGTGCCATCAGTGAGTACTTGGCCTACAATGAGCAGTTCTTC.

The V gene is TRBV18, the J gene TRBJ1-6; TRBD1 aligns across 7 bases. The CDR3 consists of 16 residues. Trimming at V came to 3 bases and at J to 6 bases, leaving 8 bases not matched to a gene. CDR1 is KGHSH, CDR2 LQKENI, per germline. DNA for the CDR3: TGTGCCAGCTCACCCGGCAGGGACAGACCTAATTCACCCCTCCACTTT. Protein: CASSPGRDRPNSPLHF. Full variable domain (outside the CDR3, taken from reference TRBV18 and TRBJ1-6): NAGVMQNPRHLVRRRGQEARLRCSPMKGHSHVYWYRQLPEEGLKFMVYLQKENIIDESGMPKERFSAEFPKEGPSILRIQQVVRGDSAAYFCASSPGRDRPNSPLHFGNGTRLTVT.

The genes are TRBV6-2 or TRBV6-3 and TRBJ1-4; 7 bases align to TRBD1. The CDR3 is made up of 15 amino acids. Germline CDR1 reads MNHEY; CDR2 reads SVGEGT. After removal of 5 bases from V and 7 bases from J, the junction contained 10 bases not matched to a gene. CDR3 nucleotides: TGTGCCAGCAGTGGACCCGACAGGGACGGTGAAAAACTGTTTTTT. Translating it yields CASSGPDRDGEKLFF.

This chain connects TRBV29-1 to TRBJ2-3; 10 bases map to TRBD1. J lost 0 bases, V lost 3 bases, and 12 bases had no gene match. Germline lookup yields CDR1 SQVTM and CDR2 ANQGSEA. CDR3 length equals 18 residues. CDR3 in amino acids: CSVEGGTGVSRSTDTQYF. CDR3 bases: TGCAGCGTTGAGGGGGGGACAGGGGTTTCTCGGAGCACAGATACGCAGTATTTT.

The J gene is TRBJ2-1, the V gene TRBV5-1, with TRBD1 matching 7 bases. With V trimmed by 0 bases and J by 6 bases, 0 bases remained unmatched. The germline gives CDR1 SGHRS, CDR2 YFSETQ. The CDR3 loop spans 13 amino acids. For the CDR3, the DNA is TGCGCCAGCAGCTTGGCAGGGGGCAATGAGCAGTTCTTC. Amino acid sequence: CASSLAGGNEQFF.

This chain joins TRBV5-1 and TRBJ1-2, with D perhaps matching TRBD1 (5 bases). The CDR3 sequence is 15 residues long. Trimming shortened V by 0 bases and J by 6 bases, and 15 bases separated the two germline ends. The V gene's germline CDR1 is SGHRS and CDR2 YFSETQ. CDR3: CASSLVVTGADGYTF. The DNA of the CDR3 is TGCGCCAGCAGCTTGGTTGTCACTGGGGCAGATGGCTACACCTTC.

The J gene is TRBJ2-7, the V gene TRBV5-1, with D perhaps matching TRBD1 (6 bases). Deletions cut 3 bases from V and 6 bases from J, with 7 bases between. CDR1 and CDR2 from the germline V gene are SGHRS and YFSETQ. The CDR3 contains 11 residues. The CDR3 here is CASSWGPEQYF. The CDR3 nucleotides read TGCGCCAGCAGCTGGGGGCCCGAGCAGTACTTC.

V usage is TRBV1 and J usage is TRBJ1-4; the DNA was not used to check the table's D call, TRBD1. TRBV1 corresponds to a pseudogene. CDR3 length: 15 amino acids. CDR3 residues: CTSSRDDRGSEKLFF. Written as DNA, the CDR3 is TGCACCAGCAGCCGGGATGACAGGGGCAGTGAAAAACTGTTTTTT.

The rearrangement links TRBV2 to TRBJ2-7; 7 nucleotides align to TRBD1. Germline CDR1 SNHLY, CDR2 FYNNEI. This CDR3 spans 14 amino acids. V gave up 2 bases and J gave up 2 bases; unmatched junction bases: 3. The DNA of the CDR3 is TGTGCCAGCAGTGAATTGGGACAGACCTACGAGCAGTACTTC. Encoded protein: CASSELGQTYEQYF.

The J gene is TRBJ1-1, the V gene TRBV19, with D possibly TRBD1 on 6 matching bases. The CDR3 contains 15 residues. V was clipped by 7 bases and J by 5 bases, with 20 bases between them. In germline, CDR1 is LNHDA, CDR2 SQIVND (reference sequence). The CDR3 spells CASKGQGTYKTEAFF. Written as DNA, the CDR3 is TGTGCCAGTAAAGGCCAGGGGACCTATAAAACTGAAGCTTTCTTT.

This sequence joins TRBV27 and TRBJ2-5; a weak D match, TRBD1 (6 bases). The CDR3 length is 16 residues. V was clipped by 4 bases and J by 4 bases, with 19 bases between them. Germline V gives CDR1 MNHEY, CDR2 SMNVEV (reference sequence). DNA of the CDR3: TGTGCCAGCAGTTCACACAGGGAAGTGGTTTCAGAGACCCAGTACTTC. It yields the protein CASSSHREVVSETQYF.

As regards this clone: The germline gene is not matched at one end of the junction; a read error may be the cause. The gene calls are TRBV4-1 and TRBJ2-7; perhaps TRBD2 as D (7 bases). This CDR3 region has 13 residues. Germline V CDR1 and CDR2: MGHRA, YSYEKL. CDR3 nucleotides: TGCGCCAGCAGCCAAGATAGGGGGGGGCCCCGCCGCTTC. It codes for CASSQDRGGPRRF.

CDR3 loop: CASSPLAGITDTQYF. Here the CDR3 DNA reads TGTGCCAGCAGCCCCCTAGCGGGTATCACAGATACGCAGTATTTT. The chain employs TRBV5-6 and TRBJ2-3; 8 bases align to TRBD2. The CDR3 extends over 15 amino acids. J was trimmed by 2 bases and V by 4 bases; bases with no gene match: 6. CDR1 and CDR2 (germline): SGHDT, YYEEEE.

In this sample, this clone turned up once. The rearrangement links TRBV23-1 to TRBJ1-1; no reliable D call. TRBV23-1 is recorded as an ORF, its role being uncertain. The CDR3 has 14 residues. Deletions cut 5 bases from V and 1 base from J, with 11 bases between. The CDR3 nucleotides read TGCGCCAGCAGTACCCTCAGTTGGAACACTGAAGCTTTCTTT. Translating it yields CASSTLSWNTEAFF.